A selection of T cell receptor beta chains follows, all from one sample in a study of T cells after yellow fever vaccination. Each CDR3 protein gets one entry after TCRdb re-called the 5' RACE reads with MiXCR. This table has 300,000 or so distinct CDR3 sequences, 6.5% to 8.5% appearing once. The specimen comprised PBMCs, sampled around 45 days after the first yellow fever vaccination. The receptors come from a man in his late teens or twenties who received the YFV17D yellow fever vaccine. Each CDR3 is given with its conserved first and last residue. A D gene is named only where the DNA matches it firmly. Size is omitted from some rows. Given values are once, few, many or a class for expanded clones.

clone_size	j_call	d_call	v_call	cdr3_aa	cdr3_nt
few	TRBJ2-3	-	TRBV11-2	CASSLDYSALSDTQYF	TGTGCCAGCAGCTTAGACTACTCAGCCTTATCAGATACGCAGTATTTT
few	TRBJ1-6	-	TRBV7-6	CASSSGPRDGYNSPLHF	TGTGCCAGCAGCTCTGGGCCTCGGGACGGCTATAATTCACCCCTCCACTTT
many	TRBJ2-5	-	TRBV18	CASSPRRRETQYF	TGTGCCAGCTCACCCCGTCGTCGTGAGACCCAGTACTTC
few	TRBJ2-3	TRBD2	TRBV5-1	CASSSTSGVDTQYF	TGCGCCAGCAGTTCCACTAGCGGGGTTGATACGCAGTATTTT
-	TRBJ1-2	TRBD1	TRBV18	CASSPTGTGDTYGYTF	TGTGCCAGCTCACCGACGGGGACAGGGGATACCTATGGCTACACCTTC
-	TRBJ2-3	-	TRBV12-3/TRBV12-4	CASRPSPADTQYF	TGTGCCAGCAGACCAAGTCCGGCAGATACGCAGTATTTT
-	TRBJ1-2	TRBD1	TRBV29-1	CSVETGVPYYGYTF	TGCAGCGTTGAAACAGGGGTCCCTTACTATGGCTACACCTTC
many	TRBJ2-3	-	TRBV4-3	CASSQDPGIDTQYF	TGCGCCAGCAGCCAAGATCCAGGGATAGATACGCAGTATTTT
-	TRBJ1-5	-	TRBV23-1	CASSQFRSSNQPQHF	TGCGCCAGCAGTCAATTTAGGTCTTCCAATCAGCCCCAGCATTTT
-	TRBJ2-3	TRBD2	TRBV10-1	CASSERLADSTDTQYF	TGCGCCAGCAGTGAGAGGCTAGCGGATAGCACAGATACGCAGTATTTT
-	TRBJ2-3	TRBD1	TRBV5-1	CASSPRFQGAKTDTQYF	TGCGCCAGCAGCCCCCGATTCCAGGGGGCTAAAACAGATACGCAGTATTTT
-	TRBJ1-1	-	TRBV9	CASSVDGGNTEAFF	TGTGCCAGCAGCGTAGATGGAGGGAACACTGAAGCTTTCTTT
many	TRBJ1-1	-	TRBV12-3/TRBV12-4	CASTSGTGLGSTEAFF	TGTGCCAGCACCTCCGGGACGGGACTAGGGAGCACTGAAGCTTTCTTT
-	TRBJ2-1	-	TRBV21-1	CAVRDRGYNEQFF	TGTGCCGTTCGGGACAGGGGGTACAATGAGCAGTTCTTC
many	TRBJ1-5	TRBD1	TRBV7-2	CASSPRTGPNQPQHF	TGTGCCAGCAGCCCCCGGACAGGTCCCAATCAGCCCCAGCATTTT
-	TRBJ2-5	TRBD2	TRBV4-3	CASSQRGSTSGIRGTQYF	TGCGCCAGCAGCCAGCGGGGGTCTACTAGCGGCATTCGGGGGACCCAGTACTTC
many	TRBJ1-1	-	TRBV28	CASSFMGPTEAFF	TGTGCCAGCAGTTTTATGGGGCCCACTGAAGCTTTCTTT
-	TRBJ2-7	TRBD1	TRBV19	CASRSPGTGTSYEQYF	TGTGCCAGTAGAAGTCCCGGGACAGGGACTTCGTACGAGCAGTACTTC
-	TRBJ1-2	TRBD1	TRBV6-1	CASSEDVRGNYGYTF	TGTGCCAGCAGTGAAGACGTCAGGGGGAACTATGGCTACACCTTC
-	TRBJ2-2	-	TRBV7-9	CAIRDGANTGELFF	TGTGCCATACGGGACGGAGCGAACACCGGGGAGCTGTTTTTT
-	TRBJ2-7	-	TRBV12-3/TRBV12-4	CASSLGRYSYEQYF	TGTGCCAGCAGTTTGGGCAGATACTCCTACGAGCAGTACTTC
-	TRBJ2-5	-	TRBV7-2	CASSFRGGWETQYF	TGTGCCAGCAGCTTTAGGGGGGGTTGGGAGACCCAGTACTTC
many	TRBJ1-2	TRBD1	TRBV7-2	CASSLATGNGGYTF	TGTGCCAGCAGCTTAGCGACAGGGAACGGAGGCTACACCTTC
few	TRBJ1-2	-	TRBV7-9	CASSLALQGSYTF	TGTGCCAGCAGCTTAGCGCTTCAGGGATCCTACACCTTC
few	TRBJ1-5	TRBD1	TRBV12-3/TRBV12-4	CASTETGTGGFVQPQHF	TGTGCCAGCACCGAAACCGGGACAGGGGGCTTTGTTCAGCCCCAGCATTTT
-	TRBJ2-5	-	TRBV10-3	CAISESGRVETQYF	TGTGCCATCAGTGAGTCCGGCAGGGTAGAGACCCAGTACTTC
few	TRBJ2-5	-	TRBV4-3	CASSQISSSSQETQYF	TGCGCCAGCAGCCAGATTTCATCGAGTAGCCAAGAGACCCAGTACTTC
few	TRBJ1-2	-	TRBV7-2	CASSSLDRPRGYTF	TGTGCCAGCAGCTCCCTAGACAGGCCGAGGGGCTACACCTTC
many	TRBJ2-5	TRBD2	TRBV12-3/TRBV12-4	CASNPATSGGAETQYF	TGTGCCAGCAATCCTGCGACTAGCGGGGGGGCGGAGACCCAGTACTTC
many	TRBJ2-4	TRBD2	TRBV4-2	CASSQFNPASGGAENIQYF	TGTGCCAGCAGCCAATTTAACCCCGCTAGCGGGGGGGCCGAAAACATTCAGTACTTC
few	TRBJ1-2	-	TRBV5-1	CASSLVRGRANYGYTF	TGCGCCAGCAGCTTGGTACGGGGCCGGGCAAACTATGGCTACACCTTC
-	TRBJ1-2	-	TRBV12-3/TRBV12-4	CASRYGDGDLNYGYTF	TGTGCCAGCAGGTATGGGGACGGAGACCTTAACTATGGCTACACCTTC
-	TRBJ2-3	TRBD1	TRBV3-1	CASSQTGTGPDTQYF	TGTGCCAGCAGCCAAACCGGGACAGGGCCAGATACGCAGTATTTT
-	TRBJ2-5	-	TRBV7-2	CASSLGGLIQTQYF	TGTGCCAGCAGCTTGGGGGGACTCATACAGACCCAGTACTTC
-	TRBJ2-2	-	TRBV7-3	CASSLIRGRTGELFF	TGTGCCAGCAGCTTAATTAGGGGCCGGACCGGGGAGCTGTTTTTT
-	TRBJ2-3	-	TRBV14	CASSQNVADTQYF	TGTGCCAGCAGCCAAAATGTAGCAGATACGCAGTATTTT
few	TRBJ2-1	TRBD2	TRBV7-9	CASSLSASGDNEQFF	TGTGCCAGCAGCTTATCGGCTAGCGGGGACAATGAGCAGTTCTTC
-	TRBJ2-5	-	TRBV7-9	CASSLGYLSQETQYF	TGTGCCAGCAGCTTAGGTTACCTATCGCAAGAGACCCAGTACTTC
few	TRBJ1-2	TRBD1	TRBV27	CASSFDRAYGYTF	TGTGCCAGCAGTTTCGACAGGGCCTATGGCTACACCTTC
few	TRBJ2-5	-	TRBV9	CASSAGQETQYF	TGTGCCAGCAGCGCAGGTCAAGAGACCCAGTACTTC
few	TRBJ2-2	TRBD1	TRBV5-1	CASSSQPGTGFSGELFF	TGCGCCAGCAGCTCGCAACCGGGGACAGGGTTCTCCGGGGAGCTGTTTTTT
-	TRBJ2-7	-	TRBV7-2	CASSLEGASREQYF	TGTGCCAGCAGCTTAGAAGGAGCTTCTCGGGAGCAGTACTTC
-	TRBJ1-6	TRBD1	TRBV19	CASSIRGTPLHF	TGTGCCAGTAGTATCAGGGGGACACCCCTCCACTTT
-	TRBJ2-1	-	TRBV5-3	CARSSSRGAHNEQFF	TGTGCCAGAAGCTCCTCCAGGGGCGCCCACAATGAGCAGTTCTTC
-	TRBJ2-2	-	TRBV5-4	CASSLEWGGSTGELFF	TGTGCCAGCAGCCTCGAGTGGGGGGGCAGCACCGGGGAGCTGTTTTTT
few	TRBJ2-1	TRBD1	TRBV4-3	CASSSGQAIGHEQFF	TGCGCCAGCAGTTCCGGACAGGCAATAGGCCATGAGCAGTTCTTC
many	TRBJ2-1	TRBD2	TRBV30	CAWSLAGGPREQFF	TGTGCCTGGAGTCTAGCGGGGGGGCCGAGGGAGCAGTTCTTC
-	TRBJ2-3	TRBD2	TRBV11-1	CASSLSPTLAGLLDTQYF	TGTGCCAGCAGCTTAAGTCCCACACTAGCGGGCCTCTTAGATACGCAGTATTTT
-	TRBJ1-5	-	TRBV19	CATEDPRGNQPQHF	TGTGCCACCGAGGACCCGAGAGGCAATCAGCCCCAGCATTTT